This TCR beta chain was recorded in a study of identical twins. Findings and limits, study-wide: Twins shared beta out-of-frame sequences in excess, but this excess was weaker. Findings came from cross-sectional statistics, without long-term follow-up of donors. While abundant cord blood beta clonotypes carried fewer insertions, memory repertoires showed no such pattern.

A universal primer site arose from template switching, and cDNA bore unique molecular identifiers. TCRdb passed the 5' RACE reads through MiXCR, listing each CDR3 protein once. This table holds 1.5 million or so distinct CDR3 sequences, 25% to 35% found once. With respect to this clonotype: Its cognate antigen is unknown.

Trimming stripped 5 bases from V and 3 bases from J, with 7 bases between. The CDR3 sequence is 11 residues long. Germline CDR1 DFQATT, CDR2 SNEGSKA (reference sequence). The chain combines TRBV20-1 with TRBJ2-5; D possibly corresponds to TRBD2 (5 bases). Sequences were obtained from cord blood. This receptor was identified in a newborn girl in good health. CDR3 sequence: CSAAGEETQYF. In DNA form, the CDR3 reads TGCAGTGCTGCCGGGGAAGAGACCCAGTACTTC.